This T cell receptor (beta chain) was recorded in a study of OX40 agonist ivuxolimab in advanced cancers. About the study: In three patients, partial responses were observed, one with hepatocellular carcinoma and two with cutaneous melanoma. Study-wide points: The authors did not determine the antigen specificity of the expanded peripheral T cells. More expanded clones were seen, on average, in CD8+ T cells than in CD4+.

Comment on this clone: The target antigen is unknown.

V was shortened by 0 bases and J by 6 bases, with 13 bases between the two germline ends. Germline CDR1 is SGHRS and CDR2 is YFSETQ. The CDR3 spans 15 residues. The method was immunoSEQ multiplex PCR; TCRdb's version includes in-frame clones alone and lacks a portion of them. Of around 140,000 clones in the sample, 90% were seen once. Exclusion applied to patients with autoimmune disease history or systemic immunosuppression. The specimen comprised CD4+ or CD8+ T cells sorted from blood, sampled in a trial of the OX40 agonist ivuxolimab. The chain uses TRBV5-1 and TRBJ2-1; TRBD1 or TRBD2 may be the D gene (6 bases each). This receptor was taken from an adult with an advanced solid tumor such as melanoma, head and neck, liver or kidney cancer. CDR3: CASSLEGGGSNEQFF. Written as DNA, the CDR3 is TGCGCCAGCAGCTTGGAGGGGGGAGGTTCCAATGAGCAGTTCTTC. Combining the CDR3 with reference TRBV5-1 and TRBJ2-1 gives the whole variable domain KAGVTQTPRYLIKTRGQQVTLSCSPISGHRSVSWYQQTPGQGLQFLFEYFSETQRNKGNFPGRFSGRQFSNSRSEMNVSTLELGDSALYLCASSLEGGGSNEQFFGPGTRLTVL.